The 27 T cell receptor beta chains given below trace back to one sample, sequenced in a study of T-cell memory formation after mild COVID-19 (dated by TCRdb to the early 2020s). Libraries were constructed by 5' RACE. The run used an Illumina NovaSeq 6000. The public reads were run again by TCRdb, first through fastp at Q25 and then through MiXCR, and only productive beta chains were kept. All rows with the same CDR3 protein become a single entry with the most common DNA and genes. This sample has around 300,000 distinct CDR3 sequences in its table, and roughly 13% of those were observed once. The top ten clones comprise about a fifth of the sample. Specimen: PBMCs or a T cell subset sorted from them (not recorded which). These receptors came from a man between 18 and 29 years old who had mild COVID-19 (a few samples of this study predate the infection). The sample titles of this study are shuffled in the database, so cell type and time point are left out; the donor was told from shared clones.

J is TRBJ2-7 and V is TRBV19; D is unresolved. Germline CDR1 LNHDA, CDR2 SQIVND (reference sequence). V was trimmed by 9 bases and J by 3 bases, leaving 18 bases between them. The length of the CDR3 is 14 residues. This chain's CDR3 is CASLIKCGHYEQYV. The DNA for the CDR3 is TGTGCCAGCCTCATAAAGTGTGGGCACTACGAGCAGTACGTC.

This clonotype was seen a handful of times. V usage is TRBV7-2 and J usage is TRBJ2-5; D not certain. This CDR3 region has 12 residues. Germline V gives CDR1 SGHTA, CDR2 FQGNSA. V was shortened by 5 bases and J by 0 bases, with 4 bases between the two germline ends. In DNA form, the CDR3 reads TGTGCCAGCAGCGAAGACCAAGAGACCCAGTACTTC. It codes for CASSEDQETQYF. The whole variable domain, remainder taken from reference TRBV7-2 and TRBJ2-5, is GAGVSQSPSNKVTEKGKDVELRCDPISGHTALYWYRQSLGQGLEFLIYFQGNSAPDKSGLPSDRFSAERTGGSVSTLTIQRTQQEDSAVYLCASSEDQETQYFGPGTRLLVL.

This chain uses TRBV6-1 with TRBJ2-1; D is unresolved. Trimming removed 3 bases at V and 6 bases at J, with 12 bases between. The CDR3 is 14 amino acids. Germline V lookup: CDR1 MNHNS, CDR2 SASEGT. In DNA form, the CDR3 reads TGTGCCAGCAGTGAGGTTGGCAGTCTCAATGAGCAGTTCTTC. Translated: CASSEVGSLNEQFF.

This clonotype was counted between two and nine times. CDR3 sequence (DNA): TGTGCCAGCAGCCTCGGACAGGGACGAGAGCAGTACGTC. It codes for CASSLGQGREQYV. The J gene is TRBJ2-7, the V gene TRBV5-8; 8 bases map to TRBD1. V lost 4 bases and J lost 7; bases outside the gene matches: 7. The CDR3 totals 13 residues. The germline V gene encodes CDR1 SGHTS and CDR2 YDEGEE.

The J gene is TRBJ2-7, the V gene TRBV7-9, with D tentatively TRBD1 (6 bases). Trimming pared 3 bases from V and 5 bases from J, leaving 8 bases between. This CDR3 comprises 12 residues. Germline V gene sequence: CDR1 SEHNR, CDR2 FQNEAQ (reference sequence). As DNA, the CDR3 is TGTGCCAGCAGCTTTGCAGGGGACGAGCAGTACGTC. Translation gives CASSFAGDEQYV.

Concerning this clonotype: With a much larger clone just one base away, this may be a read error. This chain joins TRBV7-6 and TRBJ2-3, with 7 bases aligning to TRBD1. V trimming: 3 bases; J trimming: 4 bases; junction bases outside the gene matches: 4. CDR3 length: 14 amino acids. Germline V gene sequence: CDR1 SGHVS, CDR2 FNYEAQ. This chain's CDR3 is CASSFRGRSDTQYF. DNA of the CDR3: TGTGCCAGCAGCTTTAGGGGGCGCTCAGATACGCAGTATTTT.

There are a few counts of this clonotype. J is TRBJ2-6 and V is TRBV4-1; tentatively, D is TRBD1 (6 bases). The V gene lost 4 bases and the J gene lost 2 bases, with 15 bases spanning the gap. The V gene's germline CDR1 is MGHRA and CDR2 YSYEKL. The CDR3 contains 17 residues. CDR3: CASSRPQGSAGANVLTF. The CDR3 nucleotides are TGCGCCAGCAGCCGCCCTCAGGGGAGCGCTGGGGCCAACGTCCTGACTTTC.

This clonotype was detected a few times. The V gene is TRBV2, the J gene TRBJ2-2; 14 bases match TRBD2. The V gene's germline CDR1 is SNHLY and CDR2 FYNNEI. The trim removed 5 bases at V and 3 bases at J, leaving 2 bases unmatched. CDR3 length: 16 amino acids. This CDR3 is CASSPTSGGDTGELFF. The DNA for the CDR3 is TGTGCCAGCAGTCCGACTAGCGGGGGGGACACCGGGGAGCTGTTTTTT.

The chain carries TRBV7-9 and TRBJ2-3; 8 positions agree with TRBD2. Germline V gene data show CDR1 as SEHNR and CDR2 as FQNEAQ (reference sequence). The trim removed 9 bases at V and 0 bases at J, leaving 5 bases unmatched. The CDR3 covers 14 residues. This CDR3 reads CASLAGGSTDTQYF. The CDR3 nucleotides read TGTGCCAGTCTTGCGGGGGGTAGCACAGATACGCAGTATTTT. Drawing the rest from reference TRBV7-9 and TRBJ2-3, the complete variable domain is DTGVSQNPRHKITKRGQNVTFRCDPISEHNRLYWYRQTLGQGPEFLTYFQNEAQLEKSRLLSDRFSAERPKGSFSTLEIQRTEQGDSAMYLCASLAGGSTDTQYFGPGTRLTVL.

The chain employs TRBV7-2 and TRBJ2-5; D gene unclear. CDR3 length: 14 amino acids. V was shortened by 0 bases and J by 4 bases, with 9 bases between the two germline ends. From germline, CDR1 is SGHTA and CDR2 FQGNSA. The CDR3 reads CASSLAPGAETQYF. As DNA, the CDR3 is TGTGCCAGCAGCTTAGCCCCCGGAGCAGAGACCCAGTACTTC.

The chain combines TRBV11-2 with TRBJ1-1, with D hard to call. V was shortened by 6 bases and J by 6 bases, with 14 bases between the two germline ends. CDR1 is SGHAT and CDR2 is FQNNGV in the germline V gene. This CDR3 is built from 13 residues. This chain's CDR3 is CASSPLGRAEAFF. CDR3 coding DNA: TGTGCCAGCAGTCCACTGGGGAGAGCTGAAGCTTTCTTT.

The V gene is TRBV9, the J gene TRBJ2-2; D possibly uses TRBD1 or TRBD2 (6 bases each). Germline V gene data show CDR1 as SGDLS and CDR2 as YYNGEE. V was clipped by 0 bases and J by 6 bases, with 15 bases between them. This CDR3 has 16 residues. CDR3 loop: CASSVARLGGPGELFF. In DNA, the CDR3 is TGTGCCAGCAGCGTAGCTCGACTTGGGGGGCCCGGGGAGCTGTTTTTT.

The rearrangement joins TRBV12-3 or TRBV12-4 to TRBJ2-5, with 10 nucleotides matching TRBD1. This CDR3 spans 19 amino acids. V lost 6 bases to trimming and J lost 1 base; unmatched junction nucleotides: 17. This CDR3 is CASSHGPGQGRLIQETQYF. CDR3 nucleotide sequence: TGTGCCAGCAGCCACGGTCCGGGACAGGGGAGGCTGATCCAAGAGACCCAGTACTTC.

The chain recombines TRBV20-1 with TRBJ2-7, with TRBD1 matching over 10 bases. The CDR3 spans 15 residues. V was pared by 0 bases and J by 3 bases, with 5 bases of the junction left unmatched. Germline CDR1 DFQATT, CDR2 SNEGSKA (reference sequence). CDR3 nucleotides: TGCAGTGCTAGAGATTACGGACAGGGGGGCTACGAGCAGTACTTC. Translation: CSARDYGQGGYEQYF.

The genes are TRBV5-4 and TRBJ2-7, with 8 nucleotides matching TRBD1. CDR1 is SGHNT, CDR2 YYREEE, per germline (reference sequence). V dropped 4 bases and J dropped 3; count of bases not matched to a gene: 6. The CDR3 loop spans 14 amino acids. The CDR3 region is CASSTGGSRYEQYV. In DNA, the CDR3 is TGTGCCAGCAGCACAGGGGGATCCCGCTACGAGCAGTACGTC.

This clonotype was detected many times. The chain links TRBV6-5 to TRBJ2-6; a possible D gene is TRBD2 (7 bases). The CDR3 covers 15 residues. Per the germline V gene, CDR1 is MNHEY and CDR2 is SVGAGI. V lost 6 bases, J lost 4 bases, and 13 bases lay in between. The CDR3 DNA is TGTGCCAGCAGCCCCCGGGGGGCGGGGGCCAACGTCCTGACTTTC. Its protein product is CASSPRGAGANVLTF.

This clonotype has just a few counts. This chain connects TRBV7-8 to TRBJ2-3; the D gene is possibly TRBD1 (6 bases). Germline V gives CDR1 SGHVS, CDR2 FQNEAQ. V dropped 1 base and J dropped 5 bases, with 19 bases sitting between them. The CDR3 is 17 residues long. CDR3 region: CASSLVSLGTNEDTQYF. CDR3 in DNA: TGTGCCAGCAGCTTAGTGTCTTTGGGGACAAACGAAGATACGCAGTATTTT.

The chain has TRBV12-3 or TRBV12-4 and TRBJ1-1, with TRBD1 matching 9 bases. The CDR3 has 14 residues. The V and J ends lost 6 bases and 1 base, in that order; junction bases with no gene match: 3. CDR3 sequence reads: CASRRTGANTEAFF. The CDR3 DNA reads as TGTGCCAGCAGGCGGACAGGGGCGAACACTGAAGCTTTCTTT.

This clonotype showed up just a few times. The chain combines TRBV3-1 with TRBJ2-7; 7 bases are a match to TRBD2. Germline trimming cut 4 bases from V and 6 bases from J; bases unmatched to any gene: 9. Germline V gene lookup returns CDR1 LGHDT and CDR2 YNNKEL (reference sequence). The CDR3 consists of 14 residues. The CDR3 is CASSPGGSVFEQYF. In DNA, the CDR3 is TGTGCCAGCAGCCCGGGGGGATCCGTTTTCGAGCAGTACTTC.

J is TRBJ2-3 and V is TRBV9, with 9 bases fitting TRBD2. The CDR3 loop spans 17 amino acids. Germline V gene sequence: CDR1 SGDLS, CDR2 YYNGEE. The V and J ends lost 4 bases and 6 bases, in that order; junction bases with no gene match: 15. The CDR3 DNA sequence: TGTGCCAGCAGCCCCTCGGTCCTAGCGGGGCCGCTGGATACGCAGTATTTT. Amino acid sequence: CASSPSVLAGPLDTQYF.

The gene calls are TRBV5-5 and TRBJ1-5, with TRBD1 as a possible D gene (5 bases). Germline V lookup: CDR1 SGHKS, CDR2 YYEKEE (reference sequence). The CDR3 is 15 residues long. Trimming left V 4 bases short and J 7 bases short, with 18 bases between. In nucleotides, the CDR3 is TGTGCCAGCAGCCACACCCAGGGATCGGGACAGCCCCAGCATTTT. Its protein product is CASSHTQGSGQPQHF.

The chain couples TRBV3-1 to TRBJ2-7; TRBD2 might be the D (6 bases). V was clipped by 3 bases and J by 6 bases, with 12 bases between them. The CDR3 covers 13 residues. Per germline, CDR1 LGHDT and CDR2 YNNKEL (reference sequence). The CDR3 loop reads CASSHGTSSEQYF. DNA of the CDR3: TGTGCCAGCAGCCATGGGACTTCGAGCGAGCAGTACTTC.

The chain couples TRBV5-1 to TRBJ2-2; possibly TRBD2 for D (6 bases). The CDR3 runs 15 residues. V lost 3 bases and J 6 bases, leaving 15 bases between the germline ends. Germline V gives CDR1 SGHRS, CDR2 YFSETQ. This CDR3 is CASSWAGGSPGELFF. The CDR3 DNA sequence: TGCGCCAGCAGCTGGGCAGGAGGGTCTCCCGGGGAGCTGTTTTTT.

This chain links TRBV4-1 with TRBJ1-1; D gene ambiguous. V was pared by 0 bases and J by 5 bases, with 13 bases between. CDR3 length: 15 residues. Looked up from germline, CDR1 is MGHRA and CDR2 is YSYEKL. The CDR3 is CASSQEPNWGTEAFF. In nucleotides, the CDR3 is TGCGCCAGCAGCCAAGAACCTAATTGGGGAACTGAAGCTTTCTTT.

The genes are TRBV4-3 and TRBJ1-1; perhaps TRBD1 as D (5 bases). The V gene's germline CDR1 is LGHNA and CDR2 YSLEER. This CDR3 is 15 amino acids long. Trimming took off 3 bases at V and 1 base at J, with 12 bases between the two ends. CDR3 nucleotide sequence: TGCGCCAGCAGCCAGGGGTTTGACAGGAACACTGAAGCTTTCTTT. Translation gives CASSQGFDRNTEAFF.

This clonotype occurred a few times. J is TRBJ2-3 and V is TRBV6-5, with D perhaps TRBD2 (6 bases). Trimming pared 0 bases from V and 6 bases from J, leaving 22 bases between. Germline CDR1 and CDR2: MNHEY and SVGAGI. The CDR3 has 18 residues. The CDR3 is CASSYSIRLGGSMDTQYF. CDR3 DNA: TGTGCCAGCAGTTACTCGATCCGGTTGGGAGGAAGTATGGATACGCAGTATTTT.

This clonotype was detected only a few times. CDR3 sequence (DNA): TGTGCCAGCAGCCAAGCCTGGCGGAACACCGGGGAGCTGTTTTTT. It codes for CASSQAWRNTGELFF. This rearrangement joins TRBV3-1 to TRBJ2-2; D remains ambiguous. In germline, CDR1 is LGHDT, CDR2 YNNKEL (reference sequence). The CDR3 runs to 15 residues. The V end lost 1 base, the J end lost 1 base, and 7 bases lay between the germline ends.